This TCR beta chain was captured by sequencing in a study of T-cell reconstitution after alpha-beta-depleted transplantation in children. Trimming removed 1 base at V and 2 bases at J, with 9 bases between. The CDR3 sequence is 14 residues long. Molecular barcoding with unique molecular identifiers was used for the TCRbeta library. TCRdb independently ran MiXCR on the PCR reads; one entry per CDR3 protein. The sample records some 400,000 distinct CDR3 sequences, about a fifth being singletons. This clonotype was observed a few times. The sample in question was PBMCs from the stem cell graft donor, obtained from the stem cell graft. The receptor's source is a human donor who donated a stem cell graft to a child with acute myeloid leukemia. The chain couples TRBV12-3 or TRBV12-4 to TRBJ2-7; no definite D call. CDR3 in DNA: TGTGCCAGCAGTTTAGGGGCCAGTACCTACGAGCAGTACTTC. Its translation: CASSLGASTYEQYF.